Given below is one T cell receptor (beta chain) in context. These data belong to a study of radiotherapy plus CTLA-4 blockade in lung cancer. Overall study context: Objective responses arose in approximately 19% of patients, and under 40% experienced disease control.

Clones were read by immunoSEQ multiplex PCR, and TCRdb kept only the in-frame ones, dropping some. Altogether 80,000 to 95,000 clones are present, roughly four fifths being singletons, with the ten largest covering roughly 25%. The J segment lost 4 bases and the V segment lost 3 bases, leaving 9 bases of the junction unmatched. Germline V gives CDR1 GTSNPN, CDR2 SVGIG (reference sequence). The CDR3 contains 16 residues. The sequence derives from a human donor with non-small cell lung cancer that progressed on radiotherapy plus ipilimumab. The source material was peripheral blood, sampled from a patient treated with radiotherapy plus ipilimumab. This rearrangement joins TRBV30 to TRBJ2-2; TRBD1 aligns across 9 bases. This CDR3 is CAWRAAGTGSTGELFF. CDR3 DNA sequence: TGTGCCTGGAGGGCGGCCGGGACAGGGAGCACCGGGGAGCTGTTTTTT.